This TCR beta chain originates from a study of T cell repertoires in cytomegalovirus infection. Study context: It can be stated that public TCR beta signatures indicated CMV infection as well as a matching HLA type.

Germline V gives CDR1 SGHVS, CDR2 FQNEAQ. The V gene lost 1 base and the J gene lost 4 bases, with 13 bases spanning the gap. The CDR3 runs 15 residues. This clonotype came up many times. Its antigen remains unidentified. Study-level findings and limits: Based on cumulative public TCR beta family frequency, carriers of CMV plus the relevant HLA were identified. HLA-C-restricted TCR beta clonotypes specific for CMV led the ex vivo response.

Each CDR3 protein is one row after TCRdb ran MiXCR on the reads. The table lists hundreds of thousands of distinct CDR3 sequences, 22% of them singletons. Sequenced input: CD8+ T cells from PBMCs. The chain combines TRBV7-8 with TRBJ1-1, with D possibly matching TRBD1 (6 bases). The TCR originated in a human donor in good health (CMV status not recorded). Some clones in this sample may be carry-over from other donors' samples. The CDR3 region is CASSLGTGAGTEAFF. CDR3 bases: TGTGCCAGCAGCTTAGGAACGGGGGCAGGCACTGAAGCTTTCTTT.